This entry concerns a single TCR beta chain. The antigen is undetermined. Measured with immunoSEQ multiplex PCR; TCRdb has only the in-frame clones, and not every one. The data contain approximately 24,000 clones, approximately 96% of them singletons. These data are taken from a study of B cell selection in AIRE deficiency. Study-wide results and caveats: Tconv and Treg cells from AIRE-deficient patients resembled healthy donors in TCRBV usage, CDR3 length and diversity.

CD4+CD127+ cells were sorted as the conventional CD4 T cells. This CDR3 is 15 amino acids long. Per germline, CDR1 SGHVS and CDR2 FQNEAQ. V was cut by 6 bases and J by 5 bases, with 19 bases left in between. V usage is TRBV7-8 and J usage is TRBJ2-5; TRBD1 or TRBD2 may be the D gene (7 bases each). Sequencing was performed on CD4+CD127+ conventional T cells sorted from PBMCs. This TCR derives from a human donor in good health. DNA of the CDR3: TGTGCCAGCAGATCCAGGGGGGGGCGCTTTGAGACCCAGTACTTC. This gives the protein CASRSRGGRFETQYF.